The text below deals with one T cell receptor (beta chain). This sample was included in a study of CD8+ T cells in alopecia areata. RNA extraction and reverse transcription yielded cDNA as sequencing template. The protocol was immunoSEQ multiplex PCR, while the TCRdb copy is restricted to in-frame clones and leaves out a portion. The table records approximately 180,000 clones, almost 65% of them present only once. Trimming shortened V by 3 bases and J by 1 base, and 9 bases separated the two germline ends. Germline V gene lookup returns CDR1 SQVTM and CDR2 ANQGSEA. The CDR3 has 13 amino acids. Sequenced here: CD4+ T cells sorted from blood, sampled at week 0. The TCR sequence derives from a human donor with alopecia areata. The chain recombines TRBV29-1 with TRBJ1-1, with D possibly matching TRBD1 (6 bases). The CDR3 sequence is CSVENRENTEAFF. In DNA, the CDR3 is TGCAGCGTTGAGAACAGGGAGAACACTGAAGCTTTCTTT.